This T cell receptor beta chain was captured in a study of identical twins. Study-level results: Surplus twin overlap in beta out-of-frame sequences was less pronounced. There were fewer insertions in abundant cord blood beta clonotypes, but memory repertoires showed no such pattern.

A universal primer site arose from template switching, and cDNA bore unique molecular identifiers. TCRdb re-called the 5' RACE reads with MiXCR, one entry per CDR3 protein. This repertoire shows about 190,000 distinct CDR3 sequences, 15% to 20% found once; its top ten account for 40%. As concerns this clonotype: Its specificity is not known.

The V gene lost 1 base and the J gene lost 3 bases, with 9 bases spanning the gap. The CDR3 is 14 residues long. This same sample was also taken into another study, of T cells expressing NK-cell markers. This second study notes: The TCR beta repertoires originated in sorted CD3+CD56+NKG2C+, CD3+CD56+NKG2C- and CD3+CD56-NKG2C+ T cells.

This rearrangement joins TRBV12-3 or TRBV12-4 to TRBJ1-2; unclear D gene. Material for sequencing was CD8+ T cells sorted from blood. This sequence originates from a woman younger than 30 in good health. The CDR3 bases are TGTGCCAGCAGTTTAGGGGCCACTTACTATGGCTACACCTTC. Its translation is CASSLGATYYGYTF.